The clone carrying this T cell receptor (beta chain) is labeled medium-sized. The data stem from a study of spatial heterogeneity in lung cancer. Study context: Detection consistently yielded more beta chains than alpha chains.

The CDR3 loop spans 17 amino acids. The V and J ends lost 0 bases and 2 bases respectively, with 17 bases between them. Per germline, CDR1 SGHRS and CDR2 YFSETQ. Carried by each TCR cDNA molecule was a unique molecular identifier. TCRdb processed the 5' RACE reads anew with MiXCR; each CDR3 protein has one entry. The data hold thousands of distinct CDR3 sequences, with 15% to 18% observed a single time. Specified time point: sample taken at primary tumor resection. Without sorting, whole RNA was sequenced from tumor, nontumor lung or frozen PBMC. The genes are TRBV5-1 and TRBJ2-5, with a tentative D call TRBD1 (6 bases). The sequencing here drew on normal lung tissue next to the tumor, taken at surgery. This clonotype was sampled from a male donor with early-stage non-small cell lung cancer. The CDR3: CASSLAGGQRTQETQYF. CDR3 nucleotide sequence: TGCGCCAGCAGCTTGGCCGGAGGACAGAGAACTCAAGAGACCCAGTACTTC.